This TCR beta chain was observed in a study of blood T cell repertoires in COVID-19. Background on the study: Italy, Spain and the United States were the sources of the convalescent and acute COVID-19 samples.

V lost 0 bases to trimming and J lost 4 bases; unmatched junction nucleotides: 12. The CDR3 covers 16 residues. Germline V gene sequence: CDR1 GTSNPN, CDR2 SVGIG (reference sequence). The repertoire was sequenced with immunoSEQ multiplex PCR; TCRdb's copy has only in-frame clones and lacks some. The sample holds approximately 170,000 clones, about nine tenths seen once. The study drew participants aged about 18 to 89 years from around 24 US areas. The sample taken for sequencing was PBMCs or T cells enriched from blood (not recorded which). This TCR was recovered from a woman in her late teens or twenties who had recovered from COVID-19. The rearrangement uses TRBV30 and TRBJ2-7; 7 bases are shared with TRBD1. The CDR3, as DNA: TGTGCCTGGAGTGTAATCCGGGACAGACCGAATTACGAGCAGTACTTC. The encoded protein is CAWSVIRDRPNYEQYF.